These 18 T cell receptor beta chains originate from one sample sequenced in a study of OX40 agonist ivuxolimab in advanced cancers. The repertoire was sequenced with immunoSEQ multiplex PCR; TCRdb's copy has only in-frame clones and lacks some. The table records roughly 38,000 clones, around three quarters of them present only once. The sequencing here drew on CD4+ or CD8+ T cells sorted from blood, taken in a trial of the OX40 agonist ivuxolimab. The receptor source for this set is an adult with an advanced solid tumor such as melanoma, head and neck, liver or kidney cancer.

The V gene is TRBV9, the J gene TRBJ1-6; D is unresolved. This CDR3 is built from 13 residues. V lost 4 bases and J lost 9, with 11 bases in between. The germline V gene encodes CDR1 SGDLS and CDR2 YYNGEE. The CDR3 coding sequence is TGTGCCAGCAGCTTCCAGGACGGTTCACCCCTCCACTTT. Amino acid sequence: CASSFQDGSPLHF.

The chain employs TRBV18 and TRBJ1-1, with D unclear. Between the trimmed V and J ends, which lost 3 bases and 4 bases, there was a span of 15 bases. The CDR3 loop spans 15 amino acids. Per germline, CDR1 KGHSH and CDR2 LQKENI. DNA for the CDR3: TGTGCCAGCTCACCCGGGAAAGTAGGGTCCACTGAAGCTTTCTTT. Amino acid sequence: CASSPGKVGSTEAFF.

This rearrangement joins TRBV7-2 to TRBJ2-3; 8 bases align to TRBD2. There are 15 residues in the CDR3. Germline-derived CDR1 and CDR2 are SGHTA and FQGNSA. Trimming at V came to 3 bases and at J to 6 bases, leaving 8 bases not matched to a gene. CDR3 DNA: TGTGCCAGCAGCTTGGCCCTAGCGGGCGCGGATACGCAGTATTTT. Its translation: CASSLALAGADTQYF.

This clone came up once. The genes are TRBV10-3 and TRBJ2-3; TRBD2 aligns across 8 bases. This CDR3 is 14 amino acids long. Germline CDR1 ENHRY, CDR2 SYGVKD. Germline trimming cut 9 bases from V and 2 bases from J; bases unmatched to any gene: 7. CDR3 protein: CAMKRGFDTDTQYF. CDR3 in DNA: TGTGCCATGAAGCGGGGGTTTGACACAGATACGCAGTATTTT.

This clone was seen a handful of times. The chain couples TRBV6-5 to TRBJ1-6; perhaps TRBD1 as D (5 bases). The CDR3 consists of 14 residues. V was pared by 6 bases and J by 4 bases, with 10 bases between. Germline V gene data show CDR1 as MNHEY and CDR2 as SVGAGI. The CDR3 protein is CASRGTGYNSPLHF. The DNA of the CDR3 is TGTGCCAGCAGGGGGACGGGGTATAATTCACCCCTCCACTTT.

The genes are TRBV14 and TRBJ2-7, with 7 bases aligning to TRBD1. Germline-derived CDR1 and CDR2 are SGHDN and FVKESK. V trimming: 3 bases; J trimming: 2 bases; junction bases outside the gene matches: 7. The length of the CDR3 is 15 residues. The CDR3 sequence: CASSQSGTDPYEQYF. Here the CDR3 DNA reads TGTGCCAGCAGCCAGTCCGGGACAGACCCCTACGAGCAGTACTTC.

V gene TRBV19 combines with J gene TRBJ1-5, with 9 nucleotides matching TRBD1. The V gene end was trimmed by 1 base and the J gene end by 6 bases; junction bases not matched to a gene: 1. CDR3 length: 14 amino acids. CDR1 and CDR2 (germline): LNHDA, SQIVND (reference sequence). CDR3 coding DNA: TGTGCCAGTAGTATAGGACAGGGGGTTCAGCCCCAGCATTTT. The encoded protein is CASSIGQGVQPQHF.

This chain uses TRBV6-4 with TRBJ2-2, with 7 nucleotides matching TRBD2. The germline CDR1 and CDR2 sequences are MRHNA and SNTAGT. V was pared by 2 bases and J by 2 bases, with 2 bases of the junction left unmatched. The CDR3 sequence is 15 residues long. DNA of the CDR3: TGTGCCAGCAGTGACGGCGGGGGAAACACCGGGGAGCTGTTTTTT. Residues: CASSDGGGNTGELFF.

This clone qualifies as medium-sized. This same CDR3 is encoded by further DNA sequences in the sample. The V gene is TRBV7-9, the J gene TRBJ2-7, with D perhaps matching TRBD2 (7 bases). This CDR3 region has 15 residues. Germline assignment: CDR1 SEHNR and CDR2 FQNEAQ (reference sequence). Trimming removed 1 base from V and 6 bases from J, with 16 bases in between. CDR3 DNA sequence: TGTGCCAGCAGCTTAGAGGCTGGGGGGGGCGGCGAGCAGTACTTC. It translates to CASSLEAGGGGEQYF.

The rearrangement links TRBV6-1 to TRBJ1-2; a possible D gene is TRBD1 (5 bases). Germline V lookup: CDR1 MNHNS, CDR2 SASEGT. V shed 0 bases and J shed 6 bases, with 11 bases lying between them. The CDR3 runs 14 residues. The CDR3 loop is CASSEARGLDGYTF. CDR3 sequence (DNA): TGTGCCAGCAGTGAAGCTAGGGGTTTAGATGGCTACACCTTC.

On this clone itself: Sequence at one end of the junction differs from germline and may be a read error. The rearrangement links TRBV7-9 to TRBJ1-2; tentative D call: TRBD1 (5 bases). Germline CDR1 is SEHNR and CDR2 is FQNEAQ (reference sequence). The CDR3 has 13 amino acids. The CDR3 protein is CASSVQGPLGHTF. CDR3 nucleotides: TGTGCCAGCAGCGTTCAGGGACCCCTTGGCCACACCTTC.

This clone was seen once. The gene calls are TRBV9 and TRBJ1-2; tentative D call: TRBD1 (5 bases). Trimming cost V 0 bases and J 5 bases, with 11 bases left between them. CDR3 size: 14 residues. In germline, CDR1 is SGDLS, CDR2 YYNGEE. CDR3 loop: CASSVGRGIYGYTF. CDR3 DNA: TGTGCCAGCAGCGTAGGTAGGGGAATTTATGGCTACACCTTC.

The V and J genes are TRBV11-3 and TRBJ2-3; 8 positions agree with TRBD1. Trimming took 5 bases from V and 10 from J; bases not matched to a gene: 8. CDR1 SGHNT and CDR2 YENEEA come from the germline V gene. The CDR3 loop spans 13 amino acids. As DNA, the CDR3 is TGTGCCAGCAGCCCCCCGGACAGGGCAGCGCAGTATTTT. Translated, it gives CASSPPDRAAQYF.

The gene calls are TRBV25-1 and TRBJ1-2; D gene ambiguous. Deletions cut 3 bases from V and 6 bases from J, with 8 bases between. The germline V gene encodes CDR1 MGHDK and CDR2 SYGVNS. The CDR3 spans 12 residues. The CDR3, as DNA: TGTGCCAGCAGTGACTCGCAGAATGGCTACACCTTC. This gives the protein CASSDSQNGYTF.

This clone was detected a few times. The genes are TRBV5-3 and TRBJ2-7; D gene uncertain. TRBV5-3 carries the ORF label, with uncertain function. V gave up 5 bases and J gave up 0 bases, with 12 bases separating them. CDR3 size: 14 residues. The CDR3: CARRESTSSYEQYF. CDR3 nucleotide sequence: TGTGCCAGAAGGGAGAGTACTTCCTCCTACGAGCAGTACTTC.

The CDR3 DNA sequence: TGTGCCATCACCATGGGACAGGGTTCCTACGAGCAGTACTTC. As protein: CAITMGQGSYEQYF. The rearrangement joins TRBV10-3 to TRBJ2-7; TRBD1 agrees at 9 bases. The CDR3 runs to 14 residues. Germline CDR1 ENHRY, CDR2 SYGVKD. The V and J ends lost 7 bases and 1 base, in that order; junction bases with no gene match: 5.

This clone was observed a few times. The CDR3 is CASSPHQGTQYF. CDR3 nucleotide sequence: TGTGCCAGCAGCCCCCACCAGGGGACGCAGTATTTT. The gene calls are TRBV7-8 and TRBJ2-3; D perhaps matches TRBD1 (6 bases). Deletions cut 5 bases from V and 9 bases from J, with 12 bases between. The CDR3 contains 12 residues. Germline V CDR1 and CDR2: SGHVS, FQNEAQ. The variable domain in full, completed from reference TRBV7-8 and TRBJ2-3, reads GAGVSQSPRYKVAKRGQDVALRCDPISGHVSLFWYQQALGQGPEFLTYFQNEAQLDKSGLPSDRFFAERPEGSVSTLKIQRTQQEDSAVYLCASSPHQGTQYFGPGTRLTVL.

The genes are TRBV7-9 and TRBJ1-2; D remains unclear. Germline V gene data show CDR1 as SEHNR and CDR2 as FQNEAQ (reference sequence). The CDR3 is 12 residues long. Trimming took 3 bases from V and 8 from J, leaving 10 bases between them. This chain's CDR3 is CASSLEYGGYTF. Written as DNA, the CDR3 is TGTGCCAGCAGCTTGGAGTATGGAGGCTACACCTTC.